The 17 T cell receptor beta chains in this list originate from one sample, sequenced in a study of cytotoxic CD8 clonotypes in ibrutinib-treated CLL. The method was immunoSEQ multiplex PCR; TCRdb's version includes in-frame clones alone and lacks a portion of them. The sample shows 150,000 or so clones, less than 85% of them seen only once. The source was PBMCs, collected after 24 months of ibrutinib treatment. These TCRs come from a human donor with chronic lymphocytic leukemia.

The J gene is TRBJ2-5, the V gene TRBV7-3; 9 positions agree with TRBD1. The V gene's germline CDR1 is SGHTA and CDR2 FQGTGA. The ends lost 4 bases at V and 1 base at J; junction bases unmatched: 4. CDR3 length equals 15 residues. The CDR3 is CASSSGTGIQETQYF. CDR3 DNA sequence: TGTGCCAGCAGCTCGGGGACAGGGATCCAAGAGACCCAGTACTTC.

The chain is built from TRBV7-2 and TRBJ2-4, with D possibly being TRBD1 (5 bases). Germline V gives CDR1 SGHTA, CDR2 FQGNSA. The CDR3 has 15 residues. V was shortened by 3 bases and J by 5 bases, with 14 bases between the two germline ends. CDR3 loop: CASSLGPQGQNIQYF. The CDR3 nucleotides read TGTGCCAGCAGCTTGGGGCCCCAAGGGCAAAACATTCAGTACTTC.

The J gene is TRBJ2-7, the V gene TRBV7-2; the match to TRBD1 covers 7 bases. Trimming removed 5 bases from V and 12 bases from J; junction bases left unmatched: 7. The length of the CDR3 is 11 residues. Germline V lookup: CDR1 SGHTA, CDR2 FQGNSA. CDR3 loop: CASSLQGPLYF. The DNA of the CDR3 is TGTGCCAGCAGCCTACAGGGGCCCCTGTACTTC.

The chain's CDR3 is CASSPQAQRSEAFF. The CDR3 nucleotides read TGTGCCAGCTCACCTCAAGCCCAGAGGTCTGAAGCTTTCTTT. This chain links TRBV18 with TRBJ1-1; unclear D gene. V shed 3 bases and J shed 6 bases, with 14 bases lying between them. The CDR3 runs 14 residues. CDR1 is KGHSH and CDR2 is LQKENI in the germline V gene.

This clone was seen more than once but under ten times. This chain uses TRBV14 with TRBJ1-2; 9 positions match TRBD1. The CDR3 is 15 residues long. The V gene end was trimmed by 2 bases and the J gene end by 4 bases; junction bases not matched to a gene: 5. Germline V gives CDR1 SGHDN, CDR2 FVKESK. As DNA, the CDR3 is TGTGCCAGCAGCCAACGGACAGGGGCGTCCTATGGCTACACCTTC. Its protein product is CASSQRTGASYGYTF. The full variable domain, its missing parts supplied by reference TRBV14 and TRBJ1-2, is EAGVTQFPSHSVIEKGQTVTLRCDPISGHDNLYWYRRVMGKEIKFLLHFVKESKQDESGMPNNRFLAERTGGTYSTLKVQPAELEDSGVYFCASSQRTGASYGYTFGSGTRLTVV.

The genes are TRBV19 and TRBJ2-1; TRBD1 matches 8 bases. With 1 base clipped from V and 8 bases from J, the junction kept 7 bases outside the gene matches. There are 15 residues in the CDR3. The V gene's germline CDR1 is LNHDA and CDR2 SQIVND (reference sequence). As DNA, the CDR3 is TGTGCCAGTAGTATAGCCAGGGGGCTAAGTGATGAGCAGTTCTTC. Amino acids: CASSIARGLSDEQFF. The whole variable domain, filled in from reference TRBV19 and TRBJ2-1, reads DGGITQSPKYLFRKEGQNVTLSCEQNLNHDAMYWYRQDPGQGLRLIYYSQIVNDFQKGDIAEGYSVSREKKESFPLTVTSAQKNPTAFYLCASSIARGLSDEQFFGPGTRLTVL.

The V call is TRBV20-1, the J call TRBJ2-1; D gene uncertain. Trimming took off 6 bases at V and 9 bases at J, with 9 bases between the two ends. This CDR3 has 10 amino acids. Germline lookup yields CDR1 DFQATT and CDR2 SNEGSKA (reference sequence). CDR3 DNA: TGCAGTGCGCCCCTTACTGAGCAGTTCTTC. It specifies CSAPLTEQFF.

This chain uses TRBV7-9 with TRBJ2-7, with TRBD1 matching 7 bases. The V and J ends lost 5 bases and 0 bases, in that order; junction bases with no gene match: 10. Per germline, CDR1 SEHNR and CDR2 FQNEAQ (reference sequence). This CDR3 region has 16 residues. CDR3 DNA sequence: TGTGCCAGCAGCCCCCGAGACAGGGCTAGCTCCTACGAGCAGTACTTC. Amino acids: CASSPRDRASSYEQYF.

The chain links TRBV11-3 to TRBJ1-4, with a possible D match to TRBD1 (5 bases). The CDR3 loop spans 16 amino acids. Trimming took 5 bases from V and 6 from J, leaving 19 bases between them. CDR1 and CDR2 (germline): SGHNT, YENEEA. CDR3 nucleotide sequence: TGTGCCAGCAGCCATGGGTCCAGGGACCGACATGAAAAACTGTTTTTT. It is translated as CASSHGSRDRHEKLFF.

The V call is TRBV11-2, the J call TRBJ1-2, with D uncertain. Germline-derived CDR1 and CDR2 are SGHAT and FQNNGV. The ends were cut back, 5 bases at V and 4 bases at J, with 8 bases in the middle. The CDR3 totals 12 residues. The CDR3 coding sequence is TGTGCCAGCAGCATTGACTCCTATGGCTACACCTTC. As protein: CASSIDSYGYTF.

The rearrangement links TRBV6-5 to TRBJ2-7; 15 bases are shared with TRBD2. Per germline, CDR1 MNHEY and CDR2 SVGAGI. The CDR3 runs to 16 residues. The V segment lost 4 bases and the J segment 5 bases; nucleotides outside the gene matches: 6. CDR3 in DNA: TGTGCCAGCAGTTGGGGACTAGCGGGAGGCTCGAACGAGCAGTACTTC. The encoded protein is CASSWGLAGGSNEQYF.

This chain links TRBV19 with TRBJ1-1; tentatively, D is TRBD1 (6 bases). This CDR3 is built from 13 residues. The V gene lost 5 bases and the J gene lost 5 bases, with 12 bases spanning the gap. CDR1 and CDR2 (germline): LNHDA, SQIVND (reference sequence). Here the CDR3 reads CASSVQGRTEAFF. The CDR3 region has the DNA TGTGCCAGTAGTGTACAGGGTCGAACTGAAGCTTTCTTT.

The V call is TRBV2, the J call TRBJ2-5, with D perhaps assigned TRBD1 or TRBD2 (5 bases each). The CDR3 consists of 17 residues. The germline CDR1 and CDR2 sequences are SNHLY and FYNNEI. V was pared by 2 bases and J by 4 bases, with 20 bases between. CDR3 in amino acids: CASSERSGARGRETQYF. CDR3 sequence (DNA): TGTGCCAGCAGTGAAAGATCCGGGGCAAGGGGACGAGAGACCCAGTACTTC.

The chain combines TRBV2 with TRBJ1-5; no clear D. CDR1 and CDR2 from the germline V gene are SNHLY and FYNNEI. The V and J ends lost 4 bases and 6 bases respectively, with 10 bases between them. The CDR3 has 13 amino acids. The CDR3 region is CASSVESVQPQHF. Written as DNA, the CDR3 is TGTGCCAGCAGTGTTGAGAGCGTTCAGCCCCAGCATTTT.

The chain's CDR3 is CASSPWGGTEAFF. The CDR3 DNA reads TGTGCCAGCTCACCGTGGGGAGGCACTGAAGCTTTCTTT. This chain links TRBV18 with TRBJ1-1; unclear D gene. V lost 3 bases to trimming and J lost 4 bases, with 9 bases between them. This CDR3 region has 13 residues. Germline lookup yields CDR1 KGHSH and CDR2 LQKENI.

The rearrangement links TRBV29-1 to TRBJ2-7, with D possibly being TRBD1 (5 bases). The germline gives CDR1 SQVTM, CDR2 ANQGSEA. The ends were cut back, 6 bases at V and 6 bases at J, with 18 bases in the middle. CDR3 size: 13 residues. The CDR3 reads CSVLQVNNLEQYF. The CDR3 DNA is TGCAGCGTCCTACAGGTTAACAACCTCGAGCAGTACTTC.

This chain links TRBV30 with TRBJ2-1; 9 bases are shared with TRBD2. Germline CDR1 GTSNPN, CDR2 SVGIG (reference sequence). With 4 bases clipped from V and 7 bases from J, the junction kept 14 bases outside the gene matches. The CDR3 has 16 amino acids. The CDR3 bases are TGTGCCTGGAATAGCGGGAGTAAACCTATAGTAAATGAGCAGTTCTTC. It codes for CAWNSGSKPIVNEQFF.